Listed below are T cell receptor beta chains from one sample, sequenced in a study of control samples from healthy donors and cancer patients. Sequencing used immunoSEQ multiplex PCR; TCRdb keeps in-frame clones, though not all of them. Here the sample spans fewer than 200,000 clones, around 93% being singletons. Specimen: blood. The receptor set was obtained from an older woman in good health. Each CDR3 is given with its conserved first and last residue. Each record gives: clone size, V gene, D gene, J gene, CDR3 protein, CDR3 DNA. The D gene is left open where the match is weak. Clone size is shown for a subset of rows, as once, few, many or a class of expanded clone.

once	TRBV21-1	.	TRBJ1-1	CASSLRKGEAFF	TGTGCCAGCAGTCTCCGTAAAGGTGAAGCTTTCTTT
.	TRBV12-3/TRBV12-4	TRBD1	TRBJ1-2	CASSLYRGRSYTF	TGTGCCAGCAGTTTATACAGGGGGCGTAGCTACACCTTC
.	TRBV6-5	.	TRBJ1-2	CASSYHRENGYTF	TGTGCCAGCAGTTACCACAGGGAAAATGGCTACACCTTC
.	TRBV7-2	.	TRBJ1-4	CASSSDSTNEKLFF	TGTGCCAGCAGCTCAGACTCAACTAATGAAAAACTGTTTTTT
.	TRBV10-3	.	TRBJ1-3	CAISAAGNTIYF	TGTGCCATCAGTGCTGCCGGGAACACCATATATTTT
.	TRBV5-1	.	TRBJ1-1	CASSLSTTENTEAFF	TGCGCCAGCAGCTTGTCCACGACGGAGAACACTGAAGCTTTCTTT
.	TRBV13	.	TRBJ1-4	CASNFKGGGEKLFF	TGTGCCAGCAACTTTAAGGGCGGGGGTGAAAAACTGTTTTTT
.	TRBV15	TRBD1	TRBJ2-5	CATSRATGVGETQYF	TGTGCCACCAGCAGAGCGACAGGGGTCGGAGAGACCCAGTACTTC
.	TRBV9	.	TRBJ1-1	CASSAAGLAEAFF	TGTGCCAGCAGCGCCGCAGGGTTAGCTGAAGCTTTCTTT
.	TRBV11-2	.	TRBJ1-5	CASSLGVTDSNQPQHF	TGTGCCAGCAGCTTAGGCGTGACAGATAGCAATCAGCCCCAGCATTTT
.	TRBV19	.	TRBJ1-5	CASSREYQPQHF	TGTGCCAGTAGTAGGGAGTATCAGCCCCAGCATTTT
.	TRBV30	.	TRBJ1-1	CAWRYVANTEAFF	TGTGCCTGGAGATATGTGGCGAACACTGAAGCTTTCTTT
.	TRBV27	TRBD1	TRBJ1-2	CASSLYRTGLYGYTF	TGTGCCAGCAGTTTATACAGGACAGGGCTCTATGGCTACACCTTC
.	TRBV24-1	.	TRBJ1-6	CATQLGGGSPLHF	TGTGCCACCCAACTGGGTGGGGGATCACCCCTCCACTTT
few	TRBV6-2/TRBV6-3	TRBD1	TRBJ1-2	CASRPPGQGVYGYTF	TGTGCCAGCCGCCCACCAGGACAGGGGGTTTATGGCTACACCTTC
.	TRBV19	TRBD2	TRBJ2-1	CASSDSGGPYNEQFF	TGTGCCAGTAGTGATAGCGGGGGGCCCTACAATGAGCAGTTCTTC
.	TRBV12-3/TRBV12-4	.	TRBJ1-1	CASSLQDFTEAFF	TGTGCCAGCAGTTTGCAGGACTTCACTGAAGCTTTCTTT
.	TRBV2	.	TRBJ2-4	CASSEDVTGAKNIQYF	TGTGCCAGCAGTGAAGATGTAACAGGGGCCAAAAACATTCAGTACTTC
.	TRBV2	.	TRBJ1-6	CASSRNGHFNSPLHF	TGTGCCAGCAGCCGGAACGGTCACTTCAATTCACCCCTCCACTTT
.	TRBV19	.	TRBJ1-6	CASSWGVRSPLHF	TGTGCCAGTAGTTGGGGGGTACGTTCACCCCTCCACTTT
.	TRBV6-2/TRBV6-3	TRBD1	TRBJ2-1	CASSYGTGPGEQFF	TGTGCCAGCAGTTATGGGACAGGGCCTGGGGAGCAGTTCTTC
.	TRBV6-7	.	TRBJ1-4	CAPTRGHEKLFF	TGTGCCCCGACACGGGGGCATGAAAAACTGTTTTTT
.	TRBV7-9	.	TRBJ2-3	CASSLDGSTDTQYF	TGTGCCAGCAGCCTAGATGGCAGCACAGATACGCAGTATTTT
.	TRBV6-5	.	TRBJ1-1	CASIPWGAANTEAFF	TGTGCCAGCATTCCATGGGGGGCAGCTAACACTGAAGCTTTCTTT
.	TRBV19	.	TRBJ1-1	CASSSRPDSGTEAFF	TGTGCCAGTAGTTCAAGGCCTGATAGCGGGACTGAAGCTTTCTTT
once	TRBV7-2	TRBD2	TRBJ2-1	CASSLGAGAKYNEQFF	TGTGCCAGCAGCTTAGGAGCGGGGGCCAAGTACAATGAGCAGTTCTTC
.	TRBV6-5	TRBD2	TRBJ2-3	CAGDYGGVTDTQYF	TGTGCCGGAGATTACGGGGGGGTCACAGATACGCAGTATTTT
.	TRBV5-1	.	TRBJ1-1	CATKTEGYTEAFF	TGCGCCACCAAAACGGAGGGGTACACTGAAGCTTTCTTT
.	TRBV9	.	TRBJ1-1	CASSVGFVGFYTEAFF	TGTGCCAGCAGCGTAGGATTCGTAGGGTTTTACACTGAAGCTTTCTTT
once	TRBV10-3	.	TRBJ1-1	CATTEGMNTEAFF	TGTGCCACCACGGAAGGCATGAACACTGAAGCTTTCTTT
.	TRBV28	TRBD2	TRBJ2-7	CASIPWGGDYEQYF	TGTGCCAGCATCCCTTGGGGAGGGGACTACGAGCAGTACTTC
once	TRBV19	.	TRBJ1-2	CASSMATLGGYTF	TGTGCCAGTAGTATGGCTACATTGGGCGGCTACACCTTC
.	TRBV5-1	.	TRBJ2-3	CASSWGQGGRADTQYF	TGCGCCAGCAGCTGGGGACAAGGGGGTAGGGCAGATACGCAGTATTTT
.	TRBV7-9	.	TRBJ2-7	CASSLTEKSSYEQYF	TGTGCCAGCAGCTTAACAGAAAAGAGCTCCTACGAGCAGTACTTC
.	TRBV18	.	TRBJ2-3	CASSPVEDTQYF	TGTGCCAGCTCACCTGTGGAAGATACGCAGTATTTT
.	TRBV27	.	TRBJ2-7	CASSLWSTGEQYF	TGTGCCAGCAGTTTATGGTCTACGGGGGAGCAGTACTTC
.	TRBV4-3	.	TRBJ1-6	CASSQDSSGGRWNSPLHF	TGCGCCAGCAGCCAAGATTCGTCGGGGGGCCGATGGAATTCACCCCTCCACTTT
few	TRBV3-1/TRBV3-2	.	TRBJ1-5	CASSQEGFNQPQHF	TGTGCCAGCAGCCAAGAGGGGTTTAATCAGCCCCAGCATTTT
once	TRBV19	.	TRBJ2-1	CASSIAAGLLYNEQFF	TGTGCCAGTAGTATAGCCGCGGGCCTCCTTTACAATGAGCAGTTCTTC
.	TRBV3-1/TRBV3-2	TRBD1	TRBJ1-2	CASSHFSGTGNSVGYTF	TGTGCCAGCAGCCATTTCTCCGGGACAGGGAATTCGGTAGGCTACACCTTC
.	TRBV2	.	TRBJ1-2	CASMQVNYTF	TGTGCCAGCATGCAGGTTAACTACACCTTC
.	TRBV5-8	.	TRBJ2-2	CASSFGQGNTGELFF	TGTGCCAGCAGCTTCGGCCAGGGTAACACCGGGGAGCTGTTTTTT
once	TRBV10-1	.	TRBJ2-1	CASSSNQIDSYNEQFF	TGCGCCAGCAGCAGTAACCAAATCGACTCCTACAATGAGCAGTTCTTC
.	TRBV30	.	TRBJ1-6	CAWSRNGFSSPLHF	TGTGCCTGGAGTCGCAACGGGTTTAGCTCACCCCTCCACTTT
.	TRBV11-3	.	TRBJ1-1	CASSPREGNTEAFF	TGTGCCAGCAGCCCCCGTGAGGGGAACACTGAAGCTTTCTTT
.	TRBV5-4	.	TRBJ1-1	CASSLPSGFANTEAFF	TGTGCCAGCAGCTTGCCCTCTGGGTTCGCAAACACTGAAGCTTTCTTT
.	TRBV6-5	.	TRBJ2-1	CASSFEAEQFF	TGTGCCAGCAGTTTCGAAGCAGAGCAGTTCTTC
.	TRBV6-1	TRBD1	TRBJ1-4	CASSEGTGVDEKLFF	TGTGCCAGCAGTGAAGGGACAGGGGTTGATGAAAAACTGTTTTTT